Listed here are 8 T cell receptor beta chains from one sample, sequenced in a study of CD8+ T cells in alopecia areata. Sequencing used cDNA as its template, made by extracting RNA and reverse transcribing it. Using immunoSEQ multiplex PCR, the repertoire was profiled, and TCRdb retains in-frame clones only, with some absent. Of 87,000 or so clones listed, around 71% are singletons. The treatment: oral pan-JAK inhibitor, 5-10 mg twice daily. This material consisted of CD8+ T cells sorted from blood, taken between weeks 44 and 45, from a patient treated with tofacitinib. The receptors shown here come from a human donor with alopecia areata.

The rearrangement links TRBV19 to TRBJ1-1, with 7 bases that match TRBD1. The CDR3 consists of 19 residues. The germline gives CDR1 LNHDA, CDR2 SQIVND (reference sequence). V gave up 3 bases and J gave up 1 base; unmatched junction bases: 17. CDR3 sequence reads: CASSILAPRDSRTNTEAFF. The CDR3 nucleotides are TGTGCCAGTAGTATTTTAGCGCCGCGGGACAGCCGGACGAACACTGAAGCTTTCTTT.

The chain links TRBV9 to TRBJ2-1; D ambiguous. Trimming took 0 bases from V and 9 from J, leaving 7 bases between them. Germline lookup yields CDR1 SGDLS and CDR2 YYNGEE. CDR3 length: 12 residues. This CDR3 is CASSVENREQFF. The CDR3 DNA reads TGTGCCAGCAGCGTAGAGAACCGTGAGCAGTTCTTC. Full variable domain (remainder filled in from reference TRBV9 and TRBJ2-1): DSGVTQTPKHLITATGQRVTLRCSPRSGDLSVYWYQQSLDQGLQFLIQYYNGEERAKGNILERFSAQQFPDLHSELNLSSLELGDSALYFCASSVENREQFFGPGTRLTVL.

This clone appeared a few times. The chain is built from TRBV11-2 and TRBJ1-2, with TRBD1 as a possible D gene (6 bases). The CDR3 runs 14 residues. CDR1 is SGHAT and CDR2 is FQNNGV in the germline V gene. V lost 8 bases and J lost 0, with 13 bases in between. CDR3 DNA sequence: TGTGCCAGCTCAGACAGGAGGGCTAACTATGGCTACACCTTC. Protein: CASSDRRANYGYTF.

The genes are TRBV10-3 and TRBJ2-2, with D perhaps matching TRBD2 (6 bases). The CDR3 totals 15 residues. Germline CDR1 reads ENHRY; CDR2 reads SYGVKD. Trimming cost V 10 bases and J 2 bases, with 17 bases left between them. The CDR3 bases are TGTGCCAACGGAGACGGGGGACTCAACACCGGGGAGCTGTTTTTT. This codes for CANGDGGLNTGELFF.

V usage is TRBV6-6 and J usage is TRBJ2-7, with 10 bases aligning to TRBD1. Germline lookup yields CDR1 MNHNY and CDR2 SVGAGI (reference sequence). The CDR3 consists of 15 residues. V lost 2 bases to trimming and J lost 3 bases; unmatched junction nucleotides: 4. CDR3 in amino acids: CASSYPGQGSYEQYF. CDR3 in DNA: TGTGCCAGCAGTTACCCGGGACAGGGGAGCTACGAGCAGTACTTC.

The rearrangement uses TRBV5-6 and TRBJ1-2, with TRBD1 matching over 8 bases. The CDR3 loop spans 16 amino acids. V gave up 6 bases and J gave up 8 bases; unmatched junction bases: 18. CDR1 SGHDT and CDR2 YYEEEE come from the germline V gene. The CDR3 DNA reads TGTGCCAGCACCAACCCCATCGAGGACAGGGTATACGGCTACACCTTC. This encodes CASTNPIEDRVYGYTF.

V is TRBV11-2 and J is TRBJ2-3; the D is unclear. The CDR3 covers 13 residues. Germline V CDR1 and CDR2: SGHAT, FQNNGV. V gave up 0 bases and J gave up 4 bases, with 5 bases separating them. CDR3 nucleotide sequence: TGTGCCAGCAGCTTAGAACCGGCAGATACGCAGTATTTT. Translating gives CASSLEPADTQYF.

This chain links TRBV5-1 with TRBJ2-3, with 7 bases that match TRBD1. The CDR3 length is 15 residues. J gave up 2 bases and V 3 bases, and 6 bases lay outside the gene matches. The germline V gene encodes CDR1 SGHRS and CDR2 YFSETQ. CDR3 coding DNA: TGCGCCAGCAGCTCCGGGACAGCTTTCACAGATACGCAGTATTTT. Protein: CASSSGTAFTDTQYF. Complete variable domain (other parts from reference TRBV5-1 and TRBJ2-3): KAGVTQTPRYLIKTRGQQVTLSCSPISGHRSVSWYQQTPGQGLQFLFEYFSETQRNKGNFPGRFSGRQFSNSRSEMNVSTLELGDSALYLCASSSGTAFTDTQYFGPGTRLTVL.